The clone carrying this T cell receptor (beta chain) was observed once. Use of 60 Vbeta and 13 Jbeta primers characterized the PCR. Using immunoSEQ multiplex PCR, the repertoire was profiled, and TCRdb retains in-frame clones only, with some absent. The repertoire holds under 200,000 clones, more than 65% seen once, with 2.5% to 3.5% in the top ten. This record comes from a study of cytomegalovirus exposure and HLA in healthy donors. In germline, CDR1 is SGHNT, CDR2 YYREEE (reference sequence). The V gene lost 0 bases and the J gene lost 0 bases, with 13 bases spanning the gap. The CDR3 has 17 amino acids.

This chain joins TRBV5-4 and TRBJ2-1, with D possibly being TRBD2 (5 bases). The sequence was collected from a woman in her forties in good health and CMV-seropositive. The sample comprised PBMCs. Here the CDR3 reads CASSLVAGVSSYNEQFF. CDR3 nucleotides: TGTGCCAGCAGCTTGGTCGCCGGGGTTAGCTCCTACAATGAGCAGTTCTTC.